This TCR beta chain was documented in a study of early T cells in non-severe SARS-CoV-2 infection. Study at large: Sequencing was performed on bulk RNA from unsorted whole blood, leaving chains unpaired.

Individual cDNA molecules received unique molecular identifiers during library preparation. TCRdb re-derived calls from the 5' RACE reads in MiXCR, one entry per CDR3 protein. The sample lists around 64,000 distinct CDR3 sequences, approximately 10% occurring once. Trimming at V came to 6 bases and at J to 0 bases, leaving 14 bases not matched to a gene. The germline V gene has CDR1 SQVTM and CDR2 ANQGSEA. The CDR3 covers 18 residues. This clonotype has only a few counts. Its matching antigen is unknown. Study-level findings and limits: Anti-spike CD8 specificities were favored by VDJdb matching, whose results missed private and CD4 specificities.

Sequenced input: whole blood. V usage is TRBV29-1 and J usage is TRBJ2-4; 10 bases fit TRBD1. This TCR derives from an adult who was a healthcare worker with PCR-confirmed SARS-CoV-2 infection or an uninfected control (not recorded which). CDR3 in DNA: TGCAGCGTGGGTATGATGCCGGGACAGGGGACAGCCAAAAACATTCAGTACTTC. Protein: CSVGMMPGQGTAKNIQYF. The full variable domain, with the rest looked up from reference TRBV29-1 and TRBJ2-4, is SAVISQKPSRDICQRGTSLTIQCQVDSQVTMMFWYRQQPGQSLTLIATANQGSEATYESGFVIDKFPISRPNLTFSTLTVSNMSPEDSSIYLCSVGMMPGQGTAKNIQYFGAGTRLSVL.